The 11 T cell receptor beta chains below were found in one sample sequenced in a study of siplizumab effects on memory and regulatory T cells (dated by TCRdb to the late 2010s). Library preparation was by the immunoSEQ multiplex PCR assay. In its TCRdb copy, this immuneACCESS table keeps in-frame sequences only and misses some clones. Where compared with another copy, unresolved V genes explain less than half of these, and the others have no known cause. This sample comprises about 100,000 clones, approximately 94% of them detected only once. 1% to 1.5% of the sample comes from the top ten. The specimen sequenced was non-Treg CD4+ T cells sorted from blood. The cell subset or site label for this specimen denotes: FACS-sorted unstimulated CD4+ non-regulatory T cells. The source is a human donor in good health.

J is TRBJ2-2 and V is TRBV5-1; 9 bases agree with TRBD2. The junction had 5 bases not matched to a gene; V was cut back by 0 bases and J by 5 bases. There are 16 residues in the CDR3. The germline CDR1 and CDR2 sequences are SGHRS and YFSETQ. As DNA, the CDR3 is TGCGCCAGCAGCTTGGCCGGGAGCGGGAGGACCGGGGAGCTGTTTTTT. Encoded protein: CASSLAGSGRTGELFF.

V and J are TRBV19 and TRBJ2-1; D ambiguous. This CDR3 has 16 residues. The germline V gene has CDR1 LNHDA and CDR2 SQIVND (reference sequence). The ends were cut back, 6 bases at V and 3 bases at J, with 18 bases in the middle. CDR3 DNA sequence: TGTGCCAGTAGCCCGAGATTGGGCAGTCGCTACAATGAGCAGTTCTTC. As protein: CASSPRLGSRYNEQFF. The full variable domain, rest sourced from reference TRBV19 and TRBJ2-1, is DGGITQSPKYLFRKEGQNVTLSCEQNLNHDAMYWYRQDPGQGLRLIYYSQIVNDFQKGDIAEGYSVSREKKESFPLTVTSAQKNPTAFYLCASSPRLGSRYNEQFFGPGTRLTVL.

This clone showed up just once. The chain joins TRBV6-6 to TRBJ2-5; a possible D gene is TRBD2 (5 bases). Germline V gives CDR1 MNHNY, CDR2 SVGAGI (reference sequence). V lost 8 bases to trimming and J lost 7 bases, with 20 bases between them. The CDR3 loop spans 14 amino acids. CDR3 nucleotides: TGTGCCAGCGGGTCTGGACTTTTTGACGGGACCCAGTACTTC. It yields the protein CASGSGLFDGTQYF.

The chain carries TRBV11-2 and TRBJ2-7; unclear D gene. CDR1 and CDR2 from the germline V gene are SGHAT and FQNNGV. The CDR3 is made up of 12 amino acids. V was pared by 2 bases and J by 4 bases, with 6 bases between. CDR3 loop: CASSLNGYEQYF. CDR3 sequence (DNA): TGTGCCAGCAGCTTAAACGGTTACGAGCAGTACTTC. The whole variable domain, filled in from reference TRBV11-2 and TRBJ2-7, reads EAGVAQSPRYKIIEKRQSVAFWCNPISGHATLYWYQQILGQGPKLLIQFQNNGVVDDSQLPKDRFSAERLKGVDSTLKIQPAKLEDSAVYLCASSLNGYEQYFGPGTRLTVT.

This clone was observed a single time. The chain uses TRBV18 and TRBJ1-1; 7 nucleotides agree with TRBD1. Trimming removed 4 bases from V and 5 bases from J; junction bases left unmatched: 4. The CDR3 consists of 13 residues. Germline CDR1 is KGHSH and CDR2 is LQKENI. CDR3 amino acids: CASSLGQETEAFF. The CDR3 DNA sequence: TGTGCCAGCTCACTAGGACAGGAGACTGAAGCTTTCTTT.

The chain joins TRBV27 to TRBJ2-1; D is uncertain. The V end was cut by 5 bases, the J end by 8 bases, with 13 bases between. The CDR3 runs 13 residues. CDR1 MNHEY and CDR2 SMNVEV come from the germline V gene (reference sequence). CDR3 protein: CASSQLTPDEQFF. The CDR3 DNA sequence: TGTGCCAGCAGTCAACTAACCCCGGATGAGCAGTTCTTC.

V and J are TRBV7-2 and TRBJ2-1, with TRBD2 matching 8 bases. The CDR3 covers 18 residues. V dropped 5 bases and J dropped 2; count of bases not matched to a gene: 14. The germline gives CDR1 SGHTA, CDR2 FQGNSA. The CDR3 here is CASSPTSGGRGAYNEQFF. CDR3 nucleotides: TGTGCCAGCAGCCCCACTAGCGGAGGTAGGGGGGCCTACAATGAGCAGTTCTTC.

The rearrangement uses TRBV28 and TRBJ1-2; D unresolved. Deletions cut 8 bases from V and 8 bases from J, with 12 bases between. The CDR3 totals 11 residues. Germline CDR1 is MDHEN and CDR2 is SYDVKM. The CDR3 sequence: CASGTGRGYTF. The CDR3 DNA follows: TGTGCCAGCGGTACCGGGCGAGGCTACACCTTC.

CDR3 in amino acids: CANQASGFNTGELFF. Written as DNA, the CDR3 is TGTGCAAACCAGGCTAGCGGGTTCAACACCGGGGAGCTGTTTTTT. The J gene is TRBJ2-2, the V gene TRBV7-2; 8 nucleotides match TRBD2. The CDR3 is 15 residues long. Germline assignment: CDR1 SGHTA and CDR2 FQGNSA. The whole variable domain, remainder taken from reference TRBV7-2 and TRBJ2-2, is GAGVSQSPSNKVTEKGKDVELRCDPISGHTALYWYRQSLGQGLEFLIYFQGNSAPDKSGLPSDRFSAERTGGSVSTLTIQRTQQEDSAVYLCANQASGFNTGELFFGEGSRLTVL.

V and J are TRBV15 and TRBJ2-1; TRBD1 matches 7 bases. Germline CDR1 LNHNV, CDR2 YYDKDF (reference sequence). V shed 4 bases, J shed 0 bases, and the junction held 3 bases outside the gene matches. This CDR3 is built from 15 residues. The CDR3 DNA reads TGTGCCACCAGCACGGGACAGAGCTCCTACAATGAGCAGTTCTTC. Translation: CATSTGQSSYNEQFF.

V gene TRBV5-4 combines with J gene TRBJ2-6; D perhaps matches TRBD2 (6 bases). The ends were cut back, 5 bases at V and 0 bases at J, with 12 bases in the middle. The CDR3 extends over 16 amino acids. Looked up from germline, CDR1 is SGHNT and CDR2 is YYREEE (reference sequence). CDR3 sequence: CASRRDASSGANVLTF. DNA of the CDR3: TGTGCCAGCAGGCGGGACGCGAGCTCTGGGGCCAACGTCCTGACTTTC.